The clone carrying this T cell receptor (beta chain) was seen only a few times. Its specificity is not known. The data were obtained in a study of T-cell memory formation after mild COVID-19. Points from the study as a whole: Whereas later expanders leaned CD4+, clones contracting day 15 to 85 showed a balanced CD4/CD8 makeup. CM and EM subsets held most contracting CD4+ clones; EMRA held CD8+ ones.

This CDR3 has 16 residues. Trimming took 5 bases from V and 0 from J, leaving 14 bases between them. In germline, CDR1 is MGHRA, CDR2 YSYEKL. MiXCR, run by TCRdb on the 5' RACE reads, gives a single entry per CDR3 protein. The profile covers about 350,000 distinct CDR3 sequences, with roughly 20% appearing a single time and over 20% taken by the ten largest. This rearrangement joins TRBV4-1 to TRBJ1-5, with unresolved D. Specimen: PBMCs or a T cell subset sorted from them (not recorded which). The TCR sequence derives from a man younger than 35 who had mild COVID-19 (a few samples of this study predate the infection). Cell type and time point are not known. Here the CDR3 reads CASSYRGQDSNQPQHF. The DNA of the CDR3 is TGCGCCAGCAGCTACCGTGGGCAGGATAGCAATCAGCCCCAGCATTTT.